This TCR beta chain was retrieved from a study of blood T cell repertoires in COVID-19. Across the whole study: PBMCs, B-cell-depleted T cells, or T cells were the source of the cDNA or gDNA that made up the material.

The Seattle site enrolled patients during active infection and followed them longitudinally. This clone came up once. Repertoires were generated with immunoSEQ multiplex PCR, while TCRdb's copy carries only in-frame clones and drops some. The sample has 150,000 to 200,000 clones; roughly 76% are singletons. With 4 bases clipped from V and 0 bases from J, the junction kept 4 bases outside the gene matches. The CDR3 is 15 amino acids. Germline CDR1 is SEHNR and CDR2 is FQNEAQ (reference sequence). The chain has TRBV7-9 and TRBJ2-3; 7 bases agree with TRBD2. Input material: peripheral blood. This receptor was obtained from a woman between 40 and 50 years old with COVID-19, enrolled during active disease. The CDR3 DNA reads TGTGCCAGCAGCTCGGGGGGAGTTAGCACAGATACGCAGTATTTT. Its translation: CASSSGGVSTDTQYF.